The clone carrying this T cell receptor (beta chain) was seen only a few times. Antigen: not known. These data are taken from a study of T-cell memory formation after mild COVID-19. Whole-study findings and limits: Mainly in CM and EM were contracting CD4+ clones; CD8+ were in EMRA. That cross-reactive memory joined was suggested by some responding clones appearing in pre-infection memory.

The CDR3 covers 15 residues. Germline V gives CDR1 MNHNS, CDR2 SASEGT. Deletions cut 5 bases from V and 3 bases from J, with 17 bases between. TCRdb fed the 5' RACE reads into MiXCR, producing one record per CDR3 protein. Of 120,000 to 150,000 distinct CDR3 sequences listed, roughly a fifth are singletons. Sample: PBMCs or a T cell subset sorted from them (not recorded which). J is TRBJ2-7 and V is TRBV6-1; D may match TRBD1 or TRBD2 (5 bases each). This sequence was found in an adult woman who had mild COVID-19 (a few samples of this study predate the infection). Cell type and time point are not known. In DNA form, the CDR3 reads TGTGCCAGCAGTCTGAATATTGGGGGATACTACGAGCAGTACTTC. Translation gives CASSLNIGGYYEQYF.